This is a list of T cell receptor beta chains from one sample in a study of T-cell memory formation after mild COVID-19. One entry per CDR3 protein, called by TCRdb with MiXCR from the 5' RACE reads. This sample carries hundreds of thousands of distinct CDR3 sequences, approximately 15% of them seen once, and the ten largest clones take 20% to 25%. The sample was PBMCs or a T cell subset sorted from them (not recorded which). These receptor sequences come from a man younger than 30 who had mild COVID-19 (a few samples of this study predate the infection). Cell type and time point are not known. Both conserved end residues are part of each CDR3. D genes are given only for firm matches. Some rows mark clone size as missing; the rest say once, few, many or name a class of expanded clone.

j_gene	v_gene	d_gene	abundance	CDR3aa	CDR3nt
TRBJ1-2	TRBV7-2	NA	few	CASSSGGEYGYTF	TGTGCCAGCAGCTCCGGCGGGGAGTATGGCTACACCTTC
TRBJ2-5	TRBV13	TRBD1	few	CASSSLRTGQETQYF	TGTGCCAGCAGCTCGCTAAGGACAGGACAAGAGACCCAGTACTTC
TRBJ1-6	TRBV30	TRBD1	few	CASDRVESSPLHF	TGTGCCTCTGACAGGGTCGAAAGCTCACCCCTCCACTTT
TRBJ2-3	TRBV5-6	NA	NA	CASSLTSSVGTQYF	TGTGCCAGCAGCTTGACTAGTTCGGTTGGTACGCAGTATTTT
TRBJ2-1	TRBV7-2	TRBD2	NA	CASSLVSGGRNEQFF	TGTGCCAGCAGCTTAGTTAGCGGGGGGCGTAATGAGCAGTTCTTC
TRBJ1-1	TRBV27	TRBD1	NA	CASFKGAGITEAFF	TGTGCCAGCTTTAAGGGGGCTGGGATCACTGAAGCTTTCTTT
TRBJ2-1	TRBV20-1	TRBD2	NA	CSARYASGGFNEQFF	TGCAGTGCTCGATACGCTAGCGGGGGTTTCAATGAGCAGTTCTTC
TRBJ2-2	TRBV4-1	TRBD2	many	CASSQEAGGNTGELFF	TGCGCCAGCAGCCAAGAGGCGGGGGGTAACACCGGGGAGCTGTTTTTT
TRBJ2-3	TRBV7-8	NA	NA	CASSSLAAMGRNTQYF	TGTGCCAGCAGCTCCCTCGCGGCGATGGGCCGCAATACGCAGTATTTT
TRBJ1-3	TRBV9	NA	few	CASSVTGGSGNTIYF	TGTGCCAGCAGCGTGACGGGAGGGTCGGGAAACACCATATATTTT
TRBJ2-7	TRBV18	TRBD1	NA	CASSPDRGHDEQYF	TGTGCCAGCTCACCGGACAGGGGGCATGACGAGCAGTACTTC